Below, 4 T cell receptor beta chains from the same sample are listed, as sequenced in a study. Treg sorting used a CD4+CD25+CD127-/low gate. TCRdb called the 5' RACE reads again in MiXCR, with one record for every CDR3 protein. The sample yields some 40,000 distinct CDR3 sequences, around a fifth seen once. Material for sequencing was Tregs sorted from a lymph node. The receptors shown here come from a female donor with breast cancer.

At least ten counts were recorded for this clonotype. The chain employs TRBV15 and TRBJ1-2, with D tentatively TRBD1 (6 bases). Trimming removed 3 bases at V and 2 bases at J, with 10 bases between. Germline V CDR1 and CDR2: LNHNV, YYDKDF (reference sequence). CDR3 size: 14 residues. CDR3 sequence reads: CATSSRGANYGYTF. The CDR3 bases are TGTGCCACCAGCAGCCGGGGGGCAAACTATGGCTACACCTTC.

This clonotype was seen a few times. CDR3 amino acids: CASTTTGTPEFF. The CDR3 DNA is TGTGCCAGCACCACGACCGGGACTCCAGAGTTCTTC. The V gene is TRBV7-9, the J gene TRBJ2-1; a weak D match, TRBD2 (6 bases). V was trimmed by 7 bases and J by 14 bases, leaving 18 bases between them. The CDR3 extends over 12 amino acids. Germline V gene lookup returns CDR1 SEHNR and CDR2 FQNEAQ (reference sequence).

V and J are TRBV7-2 and TRBJ1-5, with 9 bases identical to TRBD1. This CDR3 region has 16 residues. Unmatched junction bases numbered 10, after V lost 8 bases and J lost 2 bases. The germline CDR1 and CDR2 sequences are SGHTA and FQGNSA. The CDR3 coding sequence is TGTGCCAGCGACGCGAGGACAGGGGCGGGCAATCAGCCCCAGCATTTT. It specifies CASDARTGAGNQPQHF.

The table lists this clonotype with many counts. V usage is TRBV20-1 and J usage is TRBJ2-2; D gene unclear. The V gene lost 3 bases and the J gene lost 0 bases, with 5 bases spanning the gap. Germline values: CDR1 DFQATT, CDR2 SNEGSKA (reference sequence). The CDR3 is 13 amino acids. This chain's CDR3 is CSASGTNTGELFF. CDR3 in DNA: TGCAGTGCTAGCGGCACGAACACCGGGGAGCTGTTTTTT.